One sample yielded the 3 T cell receptor beta chains listed below, sequenced in a study of cytomegalovirus exposure and HLA in healthy donors (dated by TCRdb to 2016 to 2017). The library was obtained by the immunoSEQ multiplex PCR assay. A mixture of 60 forward primers for TCR Vbeta segments and 13 reverse primers for TCR Jbeta segments was used in the multiplex PCR. The source is immuneACCESS, and TCRdb retained only in-frame sequences with V and J called. Part of the clones is not carried over; for the studies checked, unresolved V genes explain less than half of this, and the remainder is unexplained. Counted in this sample were 130,000 or so clones; 77% of them appeared once. Of the sample, under 2% is held by the ten largest clones. The specimen was PBMCs. The receptor set was obtained from a female donor in good health and CMV-seronegative.

The genes are TRBV7-6 and TRBJ2-1; D remains ambiguous. The germline gives CDR1 SGHVS, CDR2 FNYEAQ. The V gene lost 5 bases and the J gene lost 3 bases, with 17 bases spanning the gap. CDR3 length: 16 residues. The CDR3 loop is CASSLGSVTIYNEQFF. CDR3 DNA sequence: TGTGCCAGCAGCCTAGGGTCGGTGACAATCTACAATGAGCAGTTCTTC. Together with reference TRBV7-6 and TRBJ2-1, the CDR3 gives the full variable domain: GAGVSQSPRYKVTKRGQDVALRCDPISGHVSLYWYRQALGQGPEFLTYFNYEAQQDKSGLPNDRFSAERPEGSISTLTIQRTEQRDSAMYRCASSLGSVTIYNEQFFGPGTRLTVL.

The chain joins TRBV19 to TRBJ1-1; maybe TRBD1 (6 bases). Germline V gene lookup returns CDR1 LNHDA and CDR2 SQIVND (reference sequence). Trimming removed 7 bases from V and 0 bases from J, with 18 bases in between. This CDR3 comprises 16 residues. The CDR3 protein is CASTLGRGLLNTEAFF. CDR3 sequence (DNA): TGTGCCAGTACCCTCGGCAGGGGTCTTTTGAACACTGAAGCTTTCTTT.

The genes are TRBV7-3 and TRBJ2-5; D perhaps matches TRBD2 (6 bases). V lost 1 base, J lost 2 bases, and 14 bases lay in between. The CDR3 extends over 16 amino acids. Per germline, CDR1 SGHTA and CDR2 FQGTGA. DNA of the CDR3: TGTGCCAGCAGCTTAAATGGCGGGGAGCTACAAGAGACCCAGTACTTC. Translation: CASSLNGGELQETQYF.